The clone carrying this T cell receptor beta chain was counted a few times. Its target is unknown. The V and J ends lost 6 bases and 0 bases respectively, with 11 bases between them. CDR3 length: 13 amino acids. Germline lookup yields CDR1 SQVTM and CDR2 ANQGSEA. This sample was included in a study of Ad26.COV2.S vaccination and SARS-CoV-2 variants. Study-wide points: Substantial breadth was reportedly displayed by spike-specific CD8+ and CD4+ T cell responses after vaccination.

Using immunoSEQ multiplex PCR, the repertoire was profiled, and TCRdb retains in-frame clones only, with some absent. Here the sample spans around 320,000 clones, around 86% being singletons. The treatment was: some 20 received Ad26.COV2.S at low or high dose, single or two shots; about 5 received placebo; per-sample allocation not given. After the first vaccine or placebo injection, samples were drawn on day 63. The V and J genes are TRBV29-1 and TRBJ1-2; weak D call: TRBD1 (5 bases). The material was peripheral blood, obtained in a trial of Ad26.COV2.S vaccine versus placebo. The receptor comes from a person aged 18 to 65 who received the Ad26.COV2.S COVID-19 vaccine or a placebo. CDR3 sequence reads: CSVTGTANYGYTF. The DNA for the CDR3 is TGCAGCGTAACCGGGACTGCTAACTATGGCTACACCTTC.